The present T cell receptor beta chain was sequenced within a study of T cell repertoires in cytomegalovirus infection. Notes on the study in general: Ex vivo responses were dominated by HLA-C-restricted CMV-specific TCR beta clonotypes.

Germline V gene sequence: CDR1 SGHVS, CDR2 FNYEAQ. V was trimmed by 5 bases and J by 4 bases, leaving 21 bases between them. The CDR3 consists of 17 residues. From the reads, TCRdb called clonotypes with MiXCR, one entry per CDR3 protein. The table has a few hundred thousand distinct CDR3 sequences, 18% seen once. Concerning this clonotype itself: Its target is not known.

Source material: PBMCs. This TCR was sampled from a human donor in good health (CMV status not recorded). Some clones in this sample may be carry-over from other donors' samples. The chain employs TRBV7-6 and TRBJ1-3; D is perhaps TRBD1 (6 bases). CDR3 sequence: CASSPRAQGQSGNTIYF. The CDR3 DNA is TGTGCCAGCAGCCCGAGGGCCCAGGGGCAGTCGGGAAACACCATATATTTT. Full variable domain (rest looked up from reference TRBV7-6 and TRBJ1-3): GAGVSQSPRYKVTKRGQDVALRCDPISGHVSLYWYRQALGQGPEFLTYFNYEAQQDKSGLPNDRFSAERPEGSISTLTIQRTEQRDSAMYRCASSPRAQGQSGNTIYFGEGSWLTVV.